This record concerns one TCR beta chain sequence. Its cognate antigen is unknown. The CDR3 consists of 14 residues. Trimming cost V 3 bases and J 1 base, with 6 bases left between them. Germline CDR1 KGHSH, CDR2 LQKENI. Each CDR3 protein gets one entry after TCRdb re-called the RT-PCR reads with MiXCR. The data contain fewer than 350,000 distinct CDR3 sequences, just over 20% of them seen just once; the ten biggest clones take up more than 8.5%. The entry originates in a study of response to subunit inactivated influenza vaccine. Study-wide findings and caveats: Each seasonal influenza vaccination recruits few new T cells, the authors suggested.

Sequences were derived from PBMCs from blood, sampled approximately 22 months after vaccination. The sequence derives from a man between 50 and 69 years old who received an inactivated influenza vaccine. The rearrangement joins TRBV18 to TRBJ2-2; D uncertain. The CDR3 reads CASSPFMNTGELFF. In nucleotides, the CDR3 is TGTGCCAGCTCACCCTTCATGAACACCGGGGAGCTGTTTTTT.